The present entry profiles one T cell receptor (beta chain) with its context. Its target is unknown. These data belong to a study of cytomegalovirus exposure and HLA in healthy donors. Study findings and constraints: CMV serostatus stood as the only immune exposure information on hand.

The primer mix had 60 Vbeta and 13 Jbeta primers. Measured with immunoSEQ multiplex PCR; TCRdb has only the in-frame clones, and not every one. The sample has about 90,000 clones, approximately 88% seen once. The J segment lost 4 bases and the V segment lost 3 bases, leaving 5 bases of the junction unmatched. The V gene's germline CDR1 is SGHVS and CDR2 FNYEAQ. This CDR3 comprises 17 residues. The J gene is TRBJ2-3, the V gene TRBV7-6; 15 bases are a match to TRBD2. Sample: PBMCs. This clonotype originated in a young man in good health and CMV-seronegative. CDR3 sequence (DNA): TGTGCCAGCAGCTTCGGAGGACTAGCGGGAGGGGCAGATACGCAGTATTTT. It encodes CASSFGGLAGGADTQYF.